A selection of T cell receptor beta chains follows, all from one sample in a study of blood T cell repertoires in COVID-19. Only in-frame clones appear in the TCRdb table, and some are missing; sequencing was by immunoSEQ multiplex PCR. This sample carries hundreds of thousands of clones, around nine tenths of them seen once, and the ten largest clones take roughly 2%. Sequenced material: PBMCs or T cells enriched from blood (not recorded which). The receptor source for this set is a woman aged 55-69 years in a cohort exposed to, infected with or recovered from COVID-19 (not recorded which). The CDR3 runs from the conserved cysteine through the conserved F or W. D genes are given only for firm matches. The size of a clone is reported for some rows only, either as once, few or many, or as a class for expanded clones.

CASSPLVRRGLHEQYF | TGTGCCAGCAGCCCCTTGGTCCGCAGGGGGCTCCACGAGCAGTACTTC | TRBD1 | TRBJ2-7 | - | TRBV7-9
CAWSLGLTEQFF | TGTGCCTGGAGTTTAGGACTAACCGAGCAGTTCTTC | - | TRBJ2-1 | - | TRBV30
CASSLGHIDNSPLHF | TGCGCCAGCAGCCTCGGACATATTGATAATTCACCCCTCCACTTT | - | TRBJ1-6 | - | TRBV5-1
CASSLAGRYNEQFF | TGTGCCAGCAGCTTAGCGGGAAGATACAATGAGCAGTTCTTC | - | TRBJ2-1 | - | TRBV7-3
CASSLLAGGPEQYF | TGCGCCAGCAGCTTACTAGCGGGAGGGCCCGAGCAGTACTTC | TRBD2 | TRBJ2-7 | - | TRBV5-1
CASSVGIWTSGIRYEQFF | TGTGCCAGCAGCGTAGGGATTTGGACTAGCGGGATTCGGTATGAGCAGTTCTTC | TRBD2 | TRBJ2-1 | - | TRBV9
CASSPGYQGSNEKLFF | TGCGCCAGCAGCCCAGGATATCAGGGTTCTAATGAAAAACTGTTTTTT | - | TRBJ1-4 | - | TRBV5-1
CASSLGQGNTEAFF | TGTGCCAGCAGCTTGGGACAGGGGAACACTGAAGCTTTCTTT | TRBD1 | TRBJ1-1 | - | TRBV7-3
CASSLQTGTPNTEAFF | TGTGCCAGCTCTCTACAAACCGGGACACCAAACACTGAAGCTTTCTTT | - | TRBJ1-1 | - | TRBV18
CASSVETGEIGELFF | TGTGCCAGCAGCGTTGAGACAGGGGAAATCGGGGAGCTGTTTTTT | TRBD1 | TRBJ2-2 | once | TRBV9
CASSQVQGVTEAFF | TGTGCCAGCAGCCAAGTGCAGGGGGTGACTGAAGCTTTCTTT | TRBD1 | TRBJ1-1 | - | TRBV6-5
CASSGDTNTEAFF | TGTGCCAGTAGTGGGGACACGAACACTGAAGCTTTCTTT | - | TRBJ1-1 | few | TRBV19
CASSLPDRGLQETQYF | TGTGCCAGCAGTTTACCGGACAGGGGATTGCAAGAGACCCAGTACTTC | TRBD1 | TRBJ2-5 | once | TRBV28
CASSTYRGGGYTF | TGTGCCAGCAGCACGTACAGGGGAGGCGGCTACACCTTC | TRBD1 | TRBJ1-2 | - | TRBV11-2
CASRRQGGKGNQPQHF | TGTGCCAGCAGACGACAGGGGGGAAAGGGCAATCAGCCCCAGCATTTT | TRBD1 | TRBJ1-5 | - | TRBV7-2
CATNKGQGGYQPQHF | TGTGCCACCAACAAAGGACAGGGCGGCTATCAGCCCCAGCATTTT | TRBD1 | TRBJ1-5 | - | TRBV15
CASSPDRTNSPLHF | TGTGCCAGCAGCCCAGACAGAACCAATTCACCCCTCCACTTT | - | TRBJ1-6 | - | TRBV16
CASSGTGLGYGYTF | TGTGCCAGCAGTGGGACAGGCCTGGGATATGGCTACACCTTC | TRBD1 | TRBJ1-2 | - | TRBV28
CASSQGQGNQPQHF | TGTGCCAGCTCCCAAGGACAGGGCAATCAGCCCCAGCATTTT | TRBD1 | TRBJ1-5 | few | TRBV18
CATSDKTGTQPQHF | TGTGCCACCAGTGATAAGACAGGGACTCAGCCCCAGCATTTT | TRBD1 | TRBJ1-5 | - | TRBV24-1
CASSPHSNQPQHF | TGTGCCAGTAGTCCCCATAGCAATCAGCCCCAGCATTTT | - | TRBJ1-5 | - | TRBV19
CASSPGIGSKKETQYF | TGTGCCAGCAGTCCAGGGATCGGTTCTAAAAAAGAGACCCAGTACTTC | - | TRBJ2-5 | - | TRBV6-2/TRBV6-3
CASSPSSGPHDEQFF | TGTGCCAGCAGTCCCTCTAGCGGGCCACACGATGAGCAGTTCTTC | TRBD2 | TRBJ2-1 | - | TRBV27
CASSSSSYNEQFF | TGTGCCAGCAGCTCGAGCTCCTACAATGAGCAGTTCTTC | - | TRBJ2-1 | - | TRBV7-3
CAISVGQAFNEKLFF | TGTGCCATCAGTGTAGGACAGGCGTTTAATGAAAAACTGTTTTTT | TRBD1 | TRBJ1-4 | - | TRBV10-3
CASSLGGAGTGANVLTF | TGCGCCAGCAGCTTGGGGGGCGCGGGGACGGGGGCCAACGTCCTGACTTTC | - | TRBJ2-6 | - | TRBV5-1
CASSKTGLGGELFF | TGTGCCAGCAGTAAAACAGGGCTCGGCGGGGAGCTGTTTTTT | - | TRBJ2-2 | - | TRBV6-2/TRBV6-3
CASRKTTGNSEQYF | TGCGCCAGCAGAAAGACTACCGGGAACTCCGAGCAGTACTTC | - | TRBJ2-7 | - | TRBV5-1
CASSVAGQTGSYEQYF | TGTGCCAGCAGCGTAGCTGGGCAGACCGGCTCCTACGAGCAGTACTTC | - | TRBJ2-7 | - | TRBV9